Listed here are 21 T cell receptor beta chains from one sample, sequenced in a study of response to subunit inactivated influenza vaccine. Via MiXCR, TCRdb re-called the RT-PCR reads, giving one row per CDR3 protein. Here the sample spans fewer than 750,000 distinct CDR3 sequences, about 14% being singletons. The sequences come from PBMCs from blood, collected 11 to 12 days after vaccination. The receptor set was obtained from a middle-aged man who received an inactivated influenza vaccine.

This rearrangement joins TRBV29-1 to TRBJ2-2, with D possibly called TRBD1 or TRBD2 (5 bases each). Between the trimmed V and J ends, which lost 6 bases and 1 base, there was a span of 15 bases. CDR3 length equals 15 residues. Germline V gene sequence: CDR1 SQVTM, CDR2 ANQGSEA. As DNA, the CDR3 is TGCAGCGTCGTCACCGGGACCCTGAACACCGGGGAGCTGTTTTTT. Amino acids: CSVVTGTLNTGELFF.

V usage is TRBV28 and J usage is TRBJ2-3; D not resolved. Germline V lookup: CDR1 MDHEN, CDR2 SYDVKM. The V gene lost 3 bases and the J gene lost 2 bases, with 9 bases spanning the gap. The CDR3 runs 14 residues. CDR3 sequence: CASSFSHFTDTQYF. As DNA, the CDR3 is TGTGCCAGCAGTTTCTCACATTTCACAGATACGCAGTATTTT.

This clonotype was counted only a few times. CDR3 sequence reads: CATSGTLGGTLDTQYF. CDR3 sequence (DNA): TGTGCCACCAGTGGGACCCTAGGGGGGACCCTAGATACGCAGTATTTT. The chain joins TRBV24-1 to TRBJ2-3; perhaps D is TRBD1 or TRBD2 (6 bases each). There are 16 residues in the CDR3. Germline assignment: CDR1 KGHDR and CDR2 SFDVKD. The V gene lost 5 bases and the J gene lost 5 bases, with 19 bases spanning the gap.

This clonotype has at least ten counts. The chain uses TRBV20-1 and TRBJ2-4; no firm D call. Trimming shortened V by 2 bases and J by 0 bases, and 8 bases separated the two germline ends. Germline V gene sequence: CDR1 DFQATT, CDR2 SNEGSKA (reference sequence). The CDR3 sequence is 14 residues long. The CDR3 nucleotides are TGCAGTGCTAGACTTGGCATAGCCAAAAACATTCAGTACTTC. Translating it yields CSARLGIAKNIQYF.

The V and J genes are TRBV27 and TRBJ1-1; D uncertain. From germline, CDR1 is MNHEY and CDR2 SMNVEV (reference sequence). V was shortened by 6 bases and J by 1 base, with 9 bases between the two germline ends. The CDR3 covers 13 residues. As DNA, the CDR3 is TGTGCCAGCAGCTCTAAGGCGAACACTGAAGCTTTCTTT. Protein product: CASSSKANTEAFF.

This clonotype was counted between two and nine times. The CDR3 reads CAISESDGKGSNTGELFF. The CDR3 coding sequence is TGTGCCATCAGTGAGTCGGACGGGAAGGGGTCGAACACCGGGGAGCTGTTTTTT. The rearrangement uses TRBV10-3 and TRBJ2-2, with D possibly being TRBD1 or TRBD2 (5 bases each). Germline lookup yields CDR1 ENHRY and CDR2 SYGVKD. Deletions cut 0 bases from V and 0 bases from J, with 14 bases between. This CDR3 comprises 18 residues.

This clonotype was seen a few times. V usage is TRBV27 and J usage is TRBJ2-2; tentatively, D is TRBD2 (6 bases). The CDR3 is made up of 14 amino acids. Trimming removed 5 bases at V and 6 bases at J, with 13 bases between. Per germline, CDR1 MNHEY and CDR2 SMNVEV (reference sequence). DNA of the CDR3: TGTGCCAGCAGTCCAGGGACTTCGCCCGGGGAGCTGTTTTTT. Its protein is CASSPGTSPGELFF.

A few counts support this clonotype. This chain links TRBV6-5 with TRBJ2-3, with 15 positions matching TRBD2. CDR3 length: 18 amino acids. The germline gives CDR1 MNHEY, CDR2 SVGAGI. The V segment lost 2 bases and the J segment 2 bases; nucleotides outside the gene matches: 5. CDR3 protein: CASSYGLAGGLNTDTQYF. CDR3 coding DNA: TGTGCCAGCAGTTACGGACTAGCGGGGGGGCTCAACACAGATACGCAGTATTTT.

This clonotype was seen ten or more times. The chain joins TRBV5-1 to TRBJ2-4; 7 bases agree with TRBD1. The CDR3 contains 14 residues. The germline gives CDR1 SGHRS, CDR2 YFSETQ. V was clipped by 0 bases and J by 10 bases; unmatched bases: 7. CDR3 nucleotides: TGCGCCAGCAGCTTGGGACAGGGCGATTGGATTCAGTACTTC. Translated: CASSLGQGDWIQYF.

This clonotype has a handful of counts. This chain connects TRBV5-1 to TRBJ1-1, with D unclear. Germline assignment: CDR1 SGHRS and CDR2 YFSETQ. V lost 1 base and J lost 3, with 7 bases in between. The CDR3 has 13 residues. The CDR3 DNA is TGCGCCAGCAGCTTGTTCCAGGACACTGAAGCTTTCTTT. Its translation: CASSLFQDTEAFF. Looking up the rest from reference TRBV5-1 and TRBJ1-1 gives the full variable domain: KAGVTQTPRYLIKTRGQQVTLSCSPISGHRSVSWYQQTPGQGLQFLFEYFSETQRNKGNFPGRFSGRQFSNSRSEMNVSTLELGDSALYLCASSLFQDTEAFFGQGTRLTVV.

This clonotype was seen repeatedly, ten times or more. The V gene is TRBV12-3 or TRBV12-4, the J gene TRBJ2-1; unclear D gene. The ends were cut back, 7 bases at V and 6 bases at J, with 16 bases in the middle. The CDR3 runs to 14 residues. The CDR3 DNA sequence: TGTGCCAGCACTTTGGACGAGTCCAGCAATGAGCAGTTCTTC. Its translation is CASTLDESSNEQFF.

This clonotype was found a few times. The rearrangement links TRBV15 to TRBJ2-1; D uncertain. V lost 3 bases to trimming and J lost 4 bases, with 13 bases between them. CDR1 is LNHNV, CDR2 YYDKDF, per germline (reference sequence). The CDR3 is 15 residues long. CDR3 amino acids: CATSREFGDYNEQFF. In nucleotides, the CDR3 is TGTGCCACCAGCAGGGAGTTCGGCGATTACAATGAGCAGTTCTTC.

The table lists this clonotype with many counts. The V gene is TRBV5-1, the J gene TRBJ2-3, with a weak D call TRBD1 (5 bases). CDR3 length: 15 amino acids. Deletions cut 2 bases from V and 0 bases from J, with 10 bases between. Germline V CDR1 and CDR2: SGHRS, YFSETQ. Here the CDR3 DNA reads TGCGCCAGCAGCTTTTTAGGGGCAAGCACAGATACGCAGTATTTT. It is translated as CASSFLGASTDTQYF.

This chain links TRBV25-1 with TRBJ2-7; D possibly matches TRBD1 or TRBD2 (5 bases each). The CDR3 is made up of 13 amino acids. V lost 6 bases to trimming and J lost 2 bases, with 11 bases between them. Germline-derived CDR1 and CDR2 are MGHDK and SYGVNS. The CDR3 loop is CASSGTITYEQYF. CDR3 in DNA: TGTGCCAGCAGCGGGACGATTACCTACGAGCAGTACTTC.

There are a few counts of this clonotype. This chain joins TRBV20-1 and TRBJ1-3, with TRBD1 as a possible D gene (5 bases). V gave up 3 bases and J gave up 2 bases, with 11 bases separating them. The length of the CDR3 is 14 residues. Germline CDR1 and CDR2: DFQATT and SNEGSKA (reference sequence). CDR3 bases: TGCAGTGCTAGCGCTCAGGGAGCTGGAAACACCATATATTTT. This codes for CSASAQGAGNTIYF.

The chain joins TRBV5-1 to TRBJ1-1, with D possibly matching TRBD1 (5 bases). Germline V gene sequence: CDR1 SGHRS, CDR2 YFSETQ. The CDR3 runs 14 residues. Trimming stripped 2 bases from V and 5 bases from J, with 13 bases between. The CDR3 region has the DNA TGCGCCAGCAGCTTACACAGGCTAGGGACTGAAGCTTTCTTT. Translation gives CASSLHRLGTEAFF.

This chain joins TRBV5-1 and TRBJ1-3; D is uncertain. The CDR3 consists of 13 residues. Between the trimmed V and J ends, which lost 0 bases and 8 bases, there was a span of 9 bases. Per germline, CDR1 SGHRS and CDR2 YFSETQ. The CDR3 here is CASSLADRHTIYF. The CDR3, as DNA: TGCGCCAGCAGCTTGGCCGATAGACACACCATATATTTT.

The chain couples TRBV10-2 to TRBJ2-7; TRBD2 agrees at 13 bases. Germline CDR1 and CDR2: WSHSY and SAAADI. The CDR3 totals 17 residues. V dropped 2 bases and J dropped 2; count of bases not matched to a gene: 6. The CDR3 sequence: CASSEITSGGAPYEQYF. DNA for the CDR3: TGCGCCAGCAGTGAGATAACTAGCGGGGGGGCTCCCTACGAGCAGTACTTC.

This clonotype was detected a few times. V gene TRBV9 combines with J gene TRBJ2-1, with D possibly being TRBD1 or TRBD2 (6 bases each). The V and J ends lost 1 base and 4 bases respectively, with 12 bases between them. Germline V lookup: CDR1 SGDLS, CDR2 YYNGEE. There are 15 residues in the CDR3. The CDR3: CASSVRGAGYNEQFF. The CDR3 DNA is TGTGCCAGCAGCGTAAGGGGGGCGGGTTACAATGAGCAGTTCTTC.

This clonotype occurred a few times. The chain uses TRBV20-1 and TRBJ2-7; D is unresolved. The CDR3 consists of 12 residues. The V end was cut by 7 bases, the J end by 0 bases, with 10 bases between. The germline V gene has CDR1 DFQATT and CDR2 SNEGSKA (reference sequence). The CDR3 nucleotides are TGCAGTGTTAAAGAATACTCCTACGAGCAGTACTTC. Protein sequence: CSVKEYSYEQYF.

This clonotype was seen a few times. The CDR3 DNA reads as TGTGCCAGCAGCGACCGGGCCCTAGGAAAGGAGCTGTTTTTT. Translated: CASSDRALGKELFF. The chain carries TRBV3-1 and TRBJ2-2; unclear D gene. The V end lost 5 bases, the J end lost 10 bases, and 17 bases lay between the germline ends. In germline, CDR1 is LGHDT, CDR2 YNNKEL (reference sequence). There are 14 residues in the CDR3. The whole variable domain, remainder taken from reference TRBV3-1 and TRBJ2-2, is DTAVSQTPKYLVTQMGNDKSIKCEQNLGHDTMYWYKQDSKKFLKIMFSYNNKELIINETVPNRFSPKSPDKAHLNLHINSLELGDSAVYFCASSDRALGKELFFGEGSRLTVL.